These 23 T cell receptor beta chains were sequenced from one sample in a study of blood T cell repertoires in COVID-19. This table comes from immunoSEQ multiplex PCR, and its TCRdb copy is limited to in-frame clones, with some not included. The repertoire has under 150,000 clones, 65% to 85% of them found once; the top ten carry around 5%. The sample taken for sequencing was peripheral blood. These receptors were collected from a woman between 50 and 59 years old with acute or convalescent COVID-19.

The chain is built from TRBV7-8 and TRBJ1-6, with a tentative D call TRBD1 (5 bases). The CDR3 has 15 amino acids. CDR1 and CDR2 from the germline V gene are SGHVS and FQNEAQ. Trimming pared 5 bases from V and 6 bases from J, leaving 14 bases between. The CDR3 sequence is CASSPRQTRNSPLHF. The CDR3 DNA reads TGTGCCAGCAGCCCGAGACAGACCCGTAATTCACCCCTCCACTTT.

With respect to this clone: This may be a read error: a much more frequent sequence differs by one nucleotide. Other nucleotide sequences in the sample specify the same CDR3. The V call is TRBV7-9, the J call TRBJ1-6; TRBD1 matches at 11 bases. The CDR3 is made up of 14 amino acids. The V gene's germline CDR1 is SEHNR and CDR2 FQNEAQ (reference sequence). With 5 bases clipped from V and 10 bases from J, the junction kept 4 bases outside the gene matches. This CDR3 reads CASSPDRGLSPLHF. In DNA form, the CDR3 reads TGTGCCAGCAGCCCGGACAGGGGGCTGTCACCCCTCCACTTT.

For the CDR3, the DNA is TGTGCCAGCAGCTTAATAGCGGGGGGTGGAGAGACCCAGTACTTC. Protein sequence: CASSLIAGGGETQYF. The chain carries TRBV7-2 and TRBJ2-5; 10 positions agree with TRBD2. CDR3 length: 15 amino acids. The trim removed 2 bases at V and 4 bases at J, leaving 4 bases unmatched. The germline V gene encodes CDR1 SGHTA and CDR2 FQGNSA.

The V and J genes are TRBV7-9 and TRBJ1-1; TRBD1 agrees at 8 bases. The V and J ends lost 5 bases and 2 bases, in that order; junction bases with no gene match: 4. The CDR3 loop spans 14 amino acids. Per the germline V gene, CDR1 is SEHNR and CDR2 is FQNEAQ (reference sequence). The CDR3: CASSGQGANTEAFF. The CDR3 DNA is TGTGCCAGCAGCGGCCAGGGGGCCAACACTGAAGCTTTCTTT. Full variable domain (remainder filled in from reference TRBV7-9 and TRBJ1-1): DTGVSQNPRHKITKRGQNVTFRCDPISEHNRLYWYRQTLGQGPEFLTYFQNEAQLEKSRLLSDRFSAERPKGSFSTLEIQRTEQGDSAMYLCASSGQGANTEAFFGQGTRLTVV.

The chain carries TRBV5-5 and TRBJ2-4; 9 nucleotides match TRBD1. V dropped 4 bases and J dropped 3; count of bases not matched to a gene: 8. This CDR3 has 16 residues. Germline CDR1 reads SGHKS; CDR2 reads YYEKEE (reference sequence). The CDR3 DNA reads TGTGCCAGCAGCCAGGGACAGGGTGGGGGCAAAAACATTCAGTACTTC. Its translation: CASSQGQGGGKNIQYF.

This sequence joins TRBV11-2 and TRBJ2-5; D is unclear. The CDR3 has 12 amino acids. With 5 bases removed from V and 0 bases from J, the gap between germline ends came to 4 bases. CDR1 and CDR2 (germline): SGHAT, FQNNGV. The CDR3 nucleotides read TGTGCCAGCAGCCAGTACCAAGAGACCCAGTACTTC. Its translation is CASSQYQETQYF.

This sequence joins TRBV7-9 and TRBJ1-2; D ambiguous. The CDR3 contains 12 residues. In germline, CDR1 is SEHNR, CDR2 FQNEAQ (reference sequence). Trimming stripped 8 bases from V and 1 base from J, with 8 bases between. CDR3 in DNA: TGTGCCAGCGGGTACAGTAACTATGGCTACACCTTC. Translation gives CASGYSNYGYTF.

Of note for this clone: A read error may account for a junction end that differs from germline. The V call is TRBV19, the J call TRBJ1-4, with a possible D match to TRBD1 (5 bases). The CDR3 has 15 amino acids. Germline loops: CDR1 LNHDA, CDR2 SQIVND (reference sequence). This CDR3 reads CASSMGDRSKEKLFF. CDR3 nucleotides: TGTGCCAGTAGTATGGGTGACAGATCTAAAGAAAAACTGTTTTTT.

This chain links TRBV6-5 with TRBJ1-2, with 8 nucleotides matching TRBD1. J gave up 5 bases and V 6 bases, and 8 bases lay outside the gene matches. CDR1 and CDR2 (germline): MNHEY, SVGAGI. CDR3 length equals 14 residues. The CDR3 region has the DNA TGTGCCAGCAGAGACAGGGGCGGGGGATATGGCTACACCTTC. Protein sequence: CASRDRGGGYGYTF.

The chain links TRBV28 to TRBJ1-2; no clear D. The CDR3 contains 12 residues. CDR1 is MDHEN, CDR2 SYDVKM, per germline. V lost 10 bases and J lost 3, with 12 bases in between. In nucleotides, the CDR3 is TGTGCCACTACGTTCGTAGACTATGGCTACACCTTC. Its translation is CATTFVDYGYTF.

The chain has TRBV9 and TRBJ1-2, with a weak D call TRBD1 (6 bases). This CDR3 is 15 amino acids long. The V gene's germline CDR1 is SGDLS and CDR2 YYNGEE. Trimming left V 0 bases short and J 0 bases short, with 9 bases between. The CDR3 sequence: CASSVVTGPNYGYTF. In DNA, the CDR3 is TGTGCCAGCAGCGTAGTTACAGGGCCTAACTATGGCTACACCTTC.

The chain joins TRBV7-8 to TRBJ1-6, with TRBD1 matching 9 bases. Germline lookup yields CDR1 SGHVS and CDR2 FQNEAQ. The CDR3 has 18 residues. V lost 5 bases and J lost 0; bases outside the gene matches: 8. CDR3 residues: CASSGTTGGISYNSPLHF. As DNA, the CDR3 is TGTGCCAGCAGCGGAACAACAGGGGGCATCTCCTATAATTCACCCCTCCACTTT.

The V gene is TRBV7-9, the J gene TRBJ2-7, with 8 bases that match TRBD2. The germline gives CDR1 SEHNR, CDR2 FQNEAQ (reference sequence). The CDR3 runs to 13 residues. The ends lost 6 bases at V and 6 bases at J; junction bases unmatched: 7. Here the CDR3 DNA reads TGTGCCAGCAGTGCTGAGCGGGGGAGCGAGCAGTACTTC. Amino acid sequence: CASSAERGSEQYF.

J is TRBJ1-6 and V is TRBV11-1; 10 bases align to TRBD1. V dropped 5 bases and J dropped 8; count of bases not matched to a gene: 3. CDR1 is SGHAT, CDR2 FQDESV, per germline (reference sequence). The CDR3 consists of 14 residues. The CDR3 DNA reads TGTGCCAGCAGCGCAGGACAGGGGGATTCACCCCTCCACTTT. Encoded protein: CASSAGQGDSPLHF.

V and J are TRBV6-5 and TRBJ1-5, with TRBD1 matching 7 bases. J gave up 9 bases and V 6 bases, and 11 bases lay outside the gene matches. Germline V lookup: CDR1 MNHEY, CDR2 SVGAGI. The CDR3 runs 14 residues. The CDR3 DNA reads TGTGCCAGCAGAAGAACAGGGGACTTTCCGCCCCAGCATTTT. Translation: CASRRTGDFPPQHF.

The chain carries TRBV7-9 and TRBJ2-1, with 9 positions matching TRBD1. V trimming: 5 bases; J trimming: 9 bases; junction bases outside the gene matches: 11. The CDR3 is 15 amino acids. Germline CDR1 reads SEHNR; CDR2 reads FQNEAQ (reference sequence). The CDR3 spells CASSLPGTGISEQFF. CDR3 DNA: TGTGCCAGCAGCCTACCCGGGACAGGGATAAGTGAGCAGTTCTTC.

In the case of this clone: Its ends do not fully match the called genes, so a read error is possible. DNA for the CDR3: TGTGCCATCCGTGACGATTCAGGGGAATCCTCCTACAATGAGCAGTTCTTC. This codes for CAIRDDSGESSYNEQFF. The V and J genes are TRBV10-3 and TRBJ2-1; weak D call: TRBD1 (6 bases). The germline gives CDR1 ENHRY, CDR2 SYGVKD. This CDR3 comprises 17 residues.

The V and J genes are TRBV6-5 and TRBJ1-4, with D unclear. V lost 2 bases and J lost 0, with 10 bases in between. CDR3 size: 16 residues. CDR1 and CDR2 from the germline V gene are MNHEY and SVGAGI. The CDR3 DNA follows: TGTGCCAGCAGTTACAGTTTCTATGCAACTAATGAAAAACTGTTTTTT. This gives the protein CASSYSFYATNEKLFF.

This sequence joins TRBV6-5 and TRBJ1-4, with D perhaps TRBD1 (5 bases). Germline values: CDR1 MNHEY, CDR2 SVGAGI. The CDR3 sequence is 15 residues long. Trimming took 0 bases from V and 5 from J, leaving 10 bases between them. The CDR3 spells CASSYSGLSNEKLFF. DNA for the CDR3: TGTGCCAGCAGTTACTCGGGACTGTCCAATGAAAAACTGTTTTTT.

This clone was seen a few times. This chain connects TRBV6-2 or TRBV6-3 to TRBJ1-2, with D tentatively TRBD1 (6 bases). CDR3 size: 13 residues. V was trimmed by 0 bases and J by 8 bases, leaving 10 bases between them. Germline-derived CDR1 and CDR2 are MNHEY and SVGEGT. Here the CDR3 reads CASSYSGGRGYTF. CDR3 coding DNA: TGTGCCAGCAGTTACTCGGGGGGGCGAGGCTACACCTTC.

As DNA, the CDR3 is TGTGCCAGCAGCCGGTCACAGGGGTACAATGAGCAGTTCTTC. Protein sequence: CASSRSQGYNEQFF. The chain joins TRBV6-2 or TRBV6-3 to TRBJ2-1; 7 nucleotides align to TRBD1. Germline values: CDR1 MNHEY, CDR2 SVGEGT. Losses at the gene ends were 6 bases for V and 4 bases for J; bases not matched to a gene: 6. The CDR3 contains 14 residues.

The V call is TRBV24-1, the J call TRBJ1-2, with TRBD1 matching over 8 bases. CDR3 length: 14 residues. V gave up 6 bases and J gave up 3 bases; unmatched junction bases: 5. CDR1 is KGHDR, CDR2 SFDVKD, per germline. CDR3 bases: TGTGCCACCAGTCGCCAGGACAGGGACTATGGCTACACCTTC. Its protein is CATSRQDRDYGYTF.

This chain joins TRBV18 and TRBJ2-7; TRBD2 is a possible D gene (5 bases). The V gene lost 2 bases and the J gene lost 7 bases, with 15 bases spanning the gap. The germline V gene encodes CDR1 KGHSH and CDR2 LQKENI. The CDR3 is made up of 14 amino acids. The CDR3 here is CASSPESSRGEQYF. The CDR3 DNA reads as TGTGCCAGCTCACCAGAAAGTAGTCGGGGTGAGCAGTACTTC.